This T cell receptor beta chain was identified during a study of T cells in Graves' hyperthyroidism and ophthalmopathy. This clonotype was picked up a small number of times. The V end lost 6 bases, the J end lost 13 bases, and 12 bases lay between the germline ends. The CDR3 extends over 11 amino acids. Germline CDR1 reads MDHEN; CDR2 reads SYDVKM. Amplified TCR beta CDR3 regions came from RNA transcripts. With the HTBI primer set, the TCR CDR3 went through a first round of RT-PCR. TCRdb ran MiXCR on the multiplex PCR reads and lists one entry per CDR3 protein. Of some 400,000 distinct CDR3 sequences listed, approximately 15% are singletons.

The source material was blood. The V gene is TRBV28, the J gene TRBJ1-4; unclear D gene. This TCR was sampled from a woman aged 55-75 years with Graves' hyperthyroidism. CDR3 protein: CASRNSHSLFF. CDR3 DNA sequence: TGTGCCAGCAGGAACAGCCATTCACTGTTTTTT.